These T cell receptor beta chains were read from a single sample in a study of glioma-infiltrating T cells after dendritic cell vaccination. This table comes from immunoSEQ multiplex PCR, and its TCRdb copy is limited to in-frame clones, with some not included. Of 90,000 to 100,000 clones listed, roughly three quarters are singletons. Specimen: blood, collected before dendritic cell vaccination. Receptors were obtained from a human donor with glioblastoma. Each CDR3 is given with its conserved first and last residue.

j_call v_call cdr3_aa
TRBJ1-4 TRBV28 CASSAGQGNNEKLFF
TRBJ1-4 TRBV5-1 CASSIGQGSGEKLFF
TRBJ2-7 TRBV28 CASRRTGSYEQYF
TRBJ2-7 TRBV4-1 CASSQDRSAGGYEQYF
TRBJ1-2 TRBV10-3 CAISAGAGLNYGYTF
TRBJ1-2 TRBV6-6 CASRPAGGHGYTF
TRBJ2-7 TRBV7-3 CASSEGLPGIYEQYF
TRBJ2-1 TRBV7-9 CASTSTAFAGVSNEQFF
TRBJ2-3 TRBV2 CAGQAGVSTDTQYF
TRBJ1-3 TRBV12-2 CASRLKGGAGNTIYF
TRBJ1-6 TRBV2 CASSTSQFQNSPLHF
TRBJ1-1 TRBV30 CAWSSHRGYTEAFF
TRBJ2-3 TRBV5-1 CASGDFSTDTQYF
TRBJ1-5 TRBV27 CASSLLRGAAVHQPQHF
TRBJ2-1 TRBV5-1 CASSPGLAAYNEQFF
TRBJ1-5 TRBV30 CAWSIRVGQPQHF
TRBJ2-3 TRBV2 CASRQTSGGPQDTQYF
TRBJ1-3 TRBV6-1 CASRPSSGNTIYF
TRBJ2-5 TRBV2 CASSRLAGVTGETQYF
TRBJ1-1 TRBV19 CASSSGGTGDTEAFF
TRBJ2-7 TRBV5-6 CASSQNKYEQYF
TRBJ2-2 TRBV5-4 CASSPSGGRGELFF
TRBJ1-3 TRBV18 CASSPDRGNTIYF
TRBJ2-1 TRBV30 CAWGRDTYNEQFF
TRBJ1-1 TRBV18 CASSPSSGGWLMNTEAFF
TRBJ1-5 TRBV27 CASSAIPGQYSNQPQHF
TRBJ1-1 TRBV10-3 CAISESNPTTGVRAFF
TRBJ1-5 TRBV28 CASSPHRGNQPQHF
TRBJ1-6 TRBV5-6 CASSLALAGGHLSNSPLHF
TRBJ1-1 TRBV5-4 CASKLDGGRTTEAFF
TRBJ1-1 TRBV28 CASSPQGAYTEAFF
TRBJ2-6 TRBV5-1 CASSRDISGANVLTF
TRBJ2-7 TRBV5-4 CASSWGGTSGYEQYF
TRBJ2-5 TRBV6-1 CASRGQAGSETQYF
TRBJ2-5 TRBV5-1 CASKVGETQYF
TRBJ2-5 TRBV27 CASCRDNQGTQYF
TRBJ2-3 TRBV29-1 CSVGDRVMTDTQYF
TRBJ1-1 TRBV6-6 CASSDRVGAFF
TRBJ1-2 TRBV15 CATSHAGDRTVGYGYTF